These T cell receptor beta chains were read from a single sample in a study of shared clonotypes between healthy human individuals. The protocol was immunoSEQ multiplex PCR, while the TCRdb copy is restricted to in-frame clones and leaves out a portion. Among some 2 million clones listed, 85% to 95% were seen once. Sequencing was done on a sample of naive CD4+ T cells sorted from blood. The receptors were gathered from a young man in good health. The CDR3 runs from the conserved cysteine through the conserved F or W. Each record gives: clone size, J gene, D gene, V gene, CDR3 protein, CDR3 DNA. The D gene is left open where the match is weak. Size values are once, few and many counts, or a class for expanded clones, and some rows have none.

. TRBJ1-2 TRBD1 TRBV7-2 CASSPLPGGAGGGYTF TGTGCCAGCAGCCCCCTCCCAGGGGGCGCGGGAGGTGGCTACACCTTC
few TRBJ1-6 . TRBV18 CASSPSGTPTPLHF TGTGCCAGCTCACCGTCCGGGACACCTACACCCCTCCACTTT
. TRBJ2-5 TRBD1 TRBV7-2 CASSPNQGARETQYF TGTGCCAGCAGCCCGAATCAGGGGGCGCGAGAGACCCAGTACTTC
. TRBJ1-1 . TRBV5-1 CASSLGQSTEAFF TGCGCCAGCAGCTTGGGACAGTCGACTGAAGCTTTCTTT
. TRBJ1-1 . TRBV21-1 CASTILRANTEAFF TGTGCCAGCACCATCCTACGGGCGAACACTGAAGCTTTCTTT
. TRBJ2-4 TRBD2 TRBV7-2 CASSFRLAENIQYF TGTGCCAGCAGCTTCAGACTAGCGGAAAACATTCAGTACTTC
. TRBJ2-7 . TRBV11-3 CASSLGMQGAYEQYF TGTGCCAGCAGCTTAGGTATGCAGGGAGCCTACGAGCAGTACTTC
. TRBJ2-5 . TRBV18 CASSPGIGEETQYF TGTGCCAGCTCACCAGGGATAGGAGAAGAGACCCAGTACTTC
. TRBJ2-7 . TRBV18 CASSPKSGAGHEQYF TGTGCCAGCTCACCAAAGTCGGGCGCGGGTCACGAGCAGTACTTC
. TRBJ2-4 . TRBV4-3 CASSQDGPGSLAKNIQYF TGCGCCAGCAGCCAAGATGGCCCGGGGAGCCTAGCCAAAAACATTCAGTACTTC
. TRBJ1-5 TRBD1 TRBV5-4 CASSYGTGDFGNQPQHF TGTGCCAGCAGCTACGGGACAGGGGATTTTGGCAATCAGCCCCAGCATTTT
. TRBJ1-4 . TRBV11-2 CASSLFEGNEKLFF TGTGCCAGCAGCTTATTTGAGGGCAATGAAAAACTGTTTTTT
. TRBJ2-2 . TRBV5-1 CASSLASPTTGELFF TGCGCCAGCAGCTTGGCTAGCCCAACCACCGGGGAGCTGTTTTTT
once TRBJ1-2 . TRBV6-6 CASRHTSQAYGYTF TGTGCCAGCAGACACACCTCACAAGCCTATGGCTACACCTTC
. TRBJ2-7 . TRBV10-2 CASTTVDANEQYF TGCGCCAGCACGACAGTGGATGCGAACGAGCAGTACTTC
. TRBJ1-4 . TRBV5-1 CASSPSGNEKLFF TGCGCCAGCAGCCCTAGTGGTAATGAAAAACTGTTTTTT
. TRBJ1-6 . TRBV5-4 CASSWRGDNSPLHF TGTGCCAGCAGCTGGCGGGGGGATAATTCACCCCTCCACTTT
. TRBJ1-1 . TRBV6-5 CASSLTILNTEAFF TGTGCCAGCTCATTAACTATTCTGAACACTGAAGCTTTCTTT
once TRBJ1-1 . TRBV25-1 CASSVTPLGTAFF TGTGCCAGCAGTGTCACCCCCCTCGGGACGGCTTTCTTT
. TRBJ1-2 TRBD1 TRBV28 CASREQGADGYTF TGTGCCAGCAGGGAACAGGGGGCGGATGGCTACACCTTC
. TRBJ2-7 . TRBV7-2 CASSLTSGNILYEQYF TGTGCCAGCAGCCTTACGTCCGGGAACATACTCTACGAGCAGTACTTC
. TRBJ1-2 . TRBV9 CASSVSGAYGYTF TGTGCCAGCAGCGTTTCGGGGGCCTATGGCTACACCTTC
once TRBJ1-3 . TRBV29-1 CSVGIIARIWNTIYF TGCAGCGTTGGTATAATCGCCAGGATTTGGAACACCATATATTTT
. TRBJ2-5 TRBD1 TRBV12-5 CASGADRVETQYF TGTGCTAGTGGTGCTGACAGGGTAGAGACCCAGTACTTC
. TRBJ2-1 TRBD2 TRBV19 CASSPGTSGGVSYNEQFF TGTGCCAGTAGCCCCGGGACTAGCGGGGGGGTCTCCTACAATGAGCAGTTCTTC
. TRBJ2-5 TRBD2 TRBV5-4 CASSSSGGAGETQYF TGTGCCAGCAGCTCTAGCGGGGGGGCTGGGGAGACCCAGTACTTC
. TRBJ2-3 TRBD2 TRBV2 CAGQREAGVTDTQYF TGTGCCGGCCAGCGGGAGGCCGGGGTGACAGATACGCAGTATTTT
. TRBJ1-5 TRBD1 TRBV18 CASSSQGGNQPQHF TGTGCCAGCTCCTCACAGGGGGGGAATCAGCCCCAGCATTTT
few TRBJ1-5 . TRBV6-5 CASSRGGNQPQHF TGTGCCAGCAGCCGGGGGGGCAATCAGCCCCAGCATTTT
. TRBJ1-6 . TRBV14 CASSQDPGAGSPLHF TGTGCCAGCAGCCAAGATCCCGGCGCAGGGTCACCCCTCCACTTT
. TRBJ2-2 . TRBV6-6 CASRGGPNTGELFF TGTGCCAGCAGAGGGGGGCCGAACACCGGGGAGCTGTTTTTT
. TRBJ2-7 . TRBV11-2 CASSLDRSGGQYF TGTGCCAGCAGCTTAGATAGGTCCGGAGGGCAGTACTTC